A single sample is the source of the 17 T cell receptor beta chains below, sequenced in a study of T cell responses to AZD1222 COVID-19 vaccine. The data were produced by immunoSEQ multiplex PCR, yet TCRdb's version contains in-frame clones alone and is incomplete. Seen here are 130,000 or so clones, about nine tenths observed once, and the top ten hold around 7.8%. Sequenced here: peripheral blood, sampled on day 0 of AZD1222 vaccination. The receptors stem from an adult in good health.

This chain connects TRBV5-6 to TRBJ2-2; 7 positions match TRBD1. Per germline, CDR1 SGHDT and CDR2 YYEEEE. There are 14 residues in the CDR3. V dropped 0 bases and J dropped 4; count of bases not matched to a gene: 0. This CDR3 reads CASSLGQGTGELFF. In DNA form, the CDR3 reads TGTGCCAGCAGCTTGGGACAGGGCACCGGGGAGCTGTTTTTT.

As DNA, the CDR3 is TGTGCCAGCACCGAGCTAAGTCTACGCACAGATACGCAGTATTTT. Protein sequence: CASTELSLRTDTQYF. V and J are TRBV2 and TRBJ2-3; no clear D gene. Per germline, CDR1 SNHLY and CDR2 FYNNEI. V lost 7 bases to trimming and J lost 1 base, with 15 bases between them. The CDR3 covers 15 residues.

V and J are TRBV28 and TRBJ2-7, with TRBD2 identical over 13 bases. Germline V gives CDR1 MDHEN, CDR2 SYDVKM. Germline trimming cut 4 bases from V and 1 base from J; bases unmatched to any gene: 10. The CDR3 consists of 18 residues. DNA for the CDR3: TGTGCCAGCAGTTATCCTTGGAGACTAGCGGGAGGTTCCTACGAGCAGTACTTC. Its translation: CASSYPWRLAGGSYEQYF. Based on the CDR3 plus reference TRBV28 and TRBJ2-7, the full variable domain is DVKVTQSSRYLVKRTGEKVFLECVQDMDHENMFWYRQDPGLGLRLIYFSYDVKMKEKGDIPEGYSVSREKKERFSLILESASTNQTSMYLCASSYPWRLAGGSYEQYFGPGTRLTVT.

This clone was counted between two and nine times. The V and J genes are TRBV11-3 and TRBJ2-2, with D tentatively TRBD1 (5 bases). The CDR3 length is 15 residues. Per germline, CDR1 SGHNT and CDR2 YENEEA. Trimming removed 2 bases from V and 1 base from J, with 8 bases in between. The CDR3 bases are TGTGCCAGCAGCTTACAAACAGGGAACACCGGGGAGCTGTTTTTT. Protein: CASSLQTGNTGELFF.

The V call is TRBV7-6, the J call TRBJ2-1; maybe TRBD2 (5 bases). The CDR3 consists of 15 residues. Germline V gene data show CDR1 as SGHVS and CDR2 as FNYEAQ. Trimming left V 5 bases short and J 7 bases short, with 18 bases between. The CDR3 DNA sequence: TGTGCCAGCAGCGCCAATGTAGCGAGCCGGAATGAGCAGTTCTTC. Its translation: CASSANVASRNEQFF.

This clone showed up just once. V is TRBV28 and J is TRBJ2-2; a weak D match, TRBD1 (6 bases). Per the germline V gene, CDR1 is MDHEN and CDR2 is SYDVKM. This CDR3 is 14 amino acids long. V was pared by 8 bases and J by 1 base, with 11 bases between. CDR3 region: CASVGQLNTGELFF. CDR3 DNA sequence: TGTGCCAGCGTAGGACAGCTGAACACCGGGGAGCTGTTTTTT. Looking up the rest from reference TRBV28 and TRBJ2-2 gives the full variable domain: DVKVTQSSRYLVKRTGEKVFLECVQDMDHENMFWYRQDPGLGLRLIYFSYDVKMKEKGDIPEGYSVSREKKERFSLILESASTNQTSMYLCASVGQLNTGELFFGEGSRLTVL.

The V call is TRBV18, the J call TRBJ1-5, with a weak D call TRBD1 (6 bases). The V and J ends lost 3 bases and 5 bases respectively, with 14 bases between them. This CDR3 spans 15 amino acids. Germline CDR1 and CDR2: KGHSH and LQKENI. The CDR3 DNA is TGTGCCAGCTCACCTGGAAGGACAGCGCATCAGCCCCAGCATTTT. Translation: CASSPGRTAHQPQHF.

V is TRBV29-1 and J is TRBJ2-1, with TRBD2 identical over 7 bases. The CDR3 runs 14 residues. The trim removed 8 bases at V and 8 bases at J, leaving 15 bases unmatched. Germline V lookup: CDR1 SQVTM, CDR2 ANQGSEA. In DNA, the CDR3 is TGCAGCTCCATAGCCGGGAGGTTGAAGGATGAGCAGTTCTTC. Encoded protein: CSSIAGRLKDEQFF.

The chain has TRBV5-1 and TRBJ2-5, with 10 bases aligning to TRBD2. This CDR3 is built from 16 residues. V shed 0 bases and J 4 bases; nucleotides not matched to a gene: 6. Per the germline V gene, CDR1 is SGHRS and CDR2 is YFSETQ. The CDR3 spells CASSLGASGSSETQYF. CDR3 DNA: TGCGCCAGCAGCTTGGGGGCTAGCGGGAGTTCAGAGACCCAGTACTTC.

The rearrangement joins TRBV7-2 to TRBJ1-4, with D unresolved. The CDR3 contains 15 residues. Germline loops: CDR1 SGHTA, CDR2 FQGNSA. Trimming left V 5 bases short and J 0 bases short, with 10 bases between. The CDR3 loop reads CASSLQYATNEKLFF. The CDR3 nucleotides are TGTGCCAGCAGCCTCCAATATGCAACTAATGAAAAACTGTTTTTT.

The chain carries TRBV7-8 and TRBJ2-7, with a weak D call TRBD2 (6 bases). From germline, CDR1 is SGHVS and CDR2 FQNEAQ. V was cut by 3 bases and J by 4 bases, with 16 bases left in between. CDR3 length: 15 residues. CDR3 nucleotides: TGTGCCAGCAGCTTCGGGACTTGGGGGTTATACGAGCAGTACTTC. It encodes CASSFGTWGLYEQYF.

The chain employs TRBV21-1 and TRBJ1-5; whether TRBD1, the table's D call, matches the DNA was not checked. TRBV21-1 is given as a pseudogene. This CDR3 has 17 amino acids. The CDR3 protein is CASSTSGDREYNQPQHF. The CDR3 DNA is TGTGCCAGCAGCACGTCCGGGGACAGGGAATACAATCAGCCCCAGCATTTT.

This rearrangement joins TRBV19 to TRBJ2-1, with 10 nucleotides matching TRBD2. With V trimmed by 4 bases and J by 2 bases, 5 bases remained unmatched. The CDR3 runs 16 residues. Germline assignment: CDR1 LNHDA and CDR2 SQIVND (reference sequence). CDR3 residues: CASSKSLAGAYNEQFF. In DNA, the CDR3 is TGTGCCAGTAGTAAGTCTCTAGCGGGAGCCTACAATGAGCAGTTCTTC.

V and J are TRBV7-2 and TRBJ1-2; D possibly corresponds to TRBD1 (5 bases). Trimming shortened V by 1 base and J by 4 bases, and 16 bases separated the two germline ends. From germline, CDR1 is SGHTA and CDR2 FQGNSA. CDR3 length: 16 residues. The CDR3 region has the DNA TGTGCCAGCAGCTTAGGCCTCAGGGAAATCGGCTATGGCTACACCTTC. Translated, it gives CASSLGLREIGYGYTF.

The gene calls are TRBV10-3 and TRBJ2-7, with D maybe TRBD2 (5 bases). Germline-derived CDR1 and CDR2 are ENHRY and SYGVKD. The V end was cut by 2 bases, the J end by 3 bases, with 5 bases between. The CDR3 contains 12 residues. As DNA, the CDR3 is TGTGCCATCAGTGAGGGAGGCTACGAGCAGTACTTC. Its translation is CAISEGGYEQYF.

The chain links TRBV28 to TRBJ1-1, with 9 bases identical to TRBD1. This CDR3 has 13 amino acids. Losses at the gene ends were 8 bases for V and 6 bases for J; bases not matched to a gene: 7. CDR1 and CDR2 from the germline V gene are MDHEN and SYDVKM. CDR3 DNA sequence: TGTGCCAGCGGGACAGGGCTCCCTGCTGAAGCTTTCTTT. This encodes CASGTGLPAEAFF. Using reference TRBV28 and TRBJ1-1 for the parts outside the CDR3, the full variable domain is DVKVTQSSRYLVKRTGEKVFLECVQDMDHENMFWYRQDPGLGLRLIYFSYDVKMKEKGDIPEGYSVSREKKERFSLILESASTNQTSMYLCASGTGLPAEAFFGQGTRLTVV.

The gene calls are TRBV10-3 and TRBJ1-5; D might be TRBD1 (5 bases). Trimming took off 3 bases at V and 3 bases at J, with 9 bases between the two ends. The CDR3 runs to 14 residues. Per germline, CDR1 ENHRY and CDR2 SYGVKD. The chain's CDR3 is CAISEGVNNQPQHF. CDR3 DNA sequence: TGTGCCATCAGTGAAGGGGTCAACAATCAGCCCCAGCATTTT.